This is a list of T cell receptor beta chains from one sample in a study of T cells in Graves' hyperthyroidism and ophthalmopathy. A single record per CDR3 protein comes from TCRdb applying MiXCR to the multiplex PCR reads. The table shows more than 550,000 distinct CDR3 sequences, with 45% occurring only once. The specimen sequenced was peripheral blood or thyroid tissue (not recorded which). The receptors stem from an adult man with Graves' disease, either hyperthyroidism or ophthalmopathy (not recorded which). The CDR3 runs from the conserved cysteine through the conserved F or W. Each record gives: D gene, clone size, V gene, J gene, CDR3 DNA, CDR3 protein. The D gene is left open where the match is weak. Clone size appears in some rows only: once, few, many, or a class for an expanded clone.

>NA|NA|TRBV7-9|TRBJ2-7
TGTGCCAGCAGCTTAGGCAGGAGCTACGAGCAGTGCTTC
CASSLGRSYEQCF
>TRBD1|NA|TRBV12-3/TRBV12-4|TRBJ2-5
TGTGCCAGCAGAGGGACAGGGGGTATTCAAGAGACCCAGTACTTC
CASRGTGGIQETQYF
>NA|NA|TRBV2|TRBJ1-1
TGTGCCAGCAGTTACCTAGGGGGGATGAACACTGAAGCTTTCTTT
CASSYLGGMNTEAFF
>NA|NA|TRBV29-1|TRBJ1-2
TGCAGCGGCGCACAGTCGGAAGGGTATGGCTACACCTTC
CSGAQSEGYGYTF
>TRBD2|many|TRBV19|TRBJ2-7
TGTGCCAGTAGTATGGCTAGCGGGTACGAGCAGTACTTC
CASSMASGYEQYF
>TRBD1|NA|TRBV29-1|TRBJ1-1
TGTGCCTGGAGAGCCACAGGGGTAACTGAAGCTTTCTTT
CAWRATGVTEAFF
>NA|NA|TRBV20-1|TRBJ1-2
TGCAGTGCTAGAAAGACTAGCGGGGGGGCCTATGGCTACACCTTC
CSARKTSGGAYGYTF
>NA|NA|TRBV28|TRBJ2-7
TGTGCCAGCACCCGGATTACAGGGAGCTCCTACGAGCAGTACTTC
CASTRITGSSYEQYF
>NA|NA|TRBV24-1|TRBJ1-2
TGTGCCACCAGTGATTACGACAGGAACTATGGCTACACCTTC
CATSDYDRNYGYTF
>NA|once|TRBV3-1|TRBJ1-5
TGTGCCAGCAGCCGTTCGGGGCCCAATCAGCCCCAGCATTTT
CASSRSGPNQPQHF
>NA|few|TRBV25-1|TRBJ2-3
TGTGCCAGCAACCCTGGGGGTTCTGTCACAGATACGCAGTATTTT
CASNPGGSVTDTQYF
>TRBD1|NA|TRBV15|TRBJ1-3
TGTGCCACCAGCAGGGGACAGGGGGCAGGTGGAAACACCATATATTTT
CATSRGQGAGGNTIYF
>TRBD1|NA|TRBV6-1|TRBJ2-7
TGTGCCTGCCAGGGAGGACAGGGGTCCTACGAGCAGTACTTC
CACQGGQGSYEQYF
>TRBD2|NA|TRBV7-9|TRBJ2-5
TGTGCCAGCAGCTTAACGGACGGGACTAGCGAGGAAGAGACCCAGTACTTC
CASSLTDGTSEEETQYF
>TRBD1|NA|TRBV7-9|TRBJ2-7
TGTGCCAGCACCCTCCGGGGGACAGGGGCAACCTACGAGCAGTACTTC
CASTLRGTGATYEQYF
>NA|NA|TRBV28|TRBJ1-5
TGTGCCAGCAGTCCTGGACAGTTCCAGCCCCAGCATTTT
CASSPGQFQPQHF
>TRBD2|NA|TRBV25-1|TRBJ2-7
TGTGCCAGCACCCCGGGAGGACAATTCGAGCAGTACTTC
CASTPGGQFEQYF
>NA|few|TRBV20-1|TRBJ1-1
TGCAGTGCCTTCGGGGGATACACTGAAGCTTTCTTT
CSAFGGYTEAFF
>TRBD1|NA|TRBV7-7|TRBJ1-2
TGTGCTAATCCGACAGGGGCCTATGGCTACACCTTC
CANPTGAYGYTF
>TRBD1|many|TRBV2|TRBJ1-2
TGTGCCAGCAGTGACCCAGGGGGCTATGGCTACACCTTC
CASSDPGGYGYTF
>NA|NA|TRBV25-1|TRBJ1-2
TGTGCCAGCAGTGAATGGGGCGGGGGCCCCAACTATGGCTACACCTTC
CASSEWGGGPNYGYTF
>TRBD1|NA|TRBV7-9|TRBJ1-4
TGTGCCAGCAGCGTCACAGGGGGCCGGTCTAATGAAAAACTGTTTTTT
CASSVTGGRSNEKLFF
>TRBD1|few|TRBV12-3/TRBV12-4|TRBJ1-3
TGTGCCAGCAGGTCGACAGGGGAGGGAAACACCATATATTTT
CASRSTGEGNTIYF
>TRBD2|NA|TRBV5-1|TRBJ2-7
TGCGCCAGCAGCTTGAGATCGGGACTAGCGGGGGGCGGCGAGCAGTACTTC
CASSLRSGLAGGGEQYF
>NA|NA|TRBV7-9|TRBJ2-5
TGTGCCAGCAGCTTGGACGGGGCCCATAGCAATCAGCCCCAGTACTTC
CASSLDGAHSNQPQYF
>TRBD1|many|TRBV2|TRBJ1-2
TGTGCCAGCATTAACCGACAGGGTTTGAACTATGGCTACACCTTC
CASINRQGLNYGYTF
>NA|NA|TRBV12-3/TRBV12-4|TRBJ1-4
TGTGCCAGCAGTTACTCAAGGGGACTCAATGAAAAACTGTTTTTT
CASSYSRGLNEKLFF
>NA|many|TRBV10-2|TRBJ1-5
TGCGCCAGCACCGGGCAGGCAAATCAGCCCCAGCATTTT
CASTGQANQPQHF
>NA|NA|TRBV2|TRBJ1-5
TGTGCCAGCAGTGATTTGGGGGTCGGTCAGCCCCAGCATTTT
CASSDLGVGQPQHF
>TRBD2|few|TRBV20-1|TRBJ2-7
TGCAGTGCTAGCCTTAGCGGGACCTACGAGCAGTACTTC
CSASLSGTYEQYF
>TRBD2|few|TRBV20-1|TRBJ2-5
TGCAGTGCTATCATTAGCGGGGGGGCCGGTGAGACCCAGTACTTC
CSAIISGGAGETQYF
>NA|NA|TRBV5-1|TRBJ2-7
TGCGCCAGCAGAGAGGGACCGCCCTCCTACGAGCAGTACTTC
CASREGPPSYEQYF
>NA|NA|TRBV9|TRBJ1-2
TGTGCCAGCAGCGACTCCAACAGGGAAGCTAACTATGGCTACACCTTC
CASSDSNREANYGYTF
>NA|NA|TRBV20-1|TRBJ1-6
TGCAGTGCTACCAGGGAAGCGGTCGATAATTCACCCCTCCACTTT
CSATREAVDNSPLHF
>NA|NA|TRBV9|TRBJ1-5
TGTGCCAGCAGTTTATCGGGGGGTAGAATCAATCAGCCCCAGCATTTT
CASSLSGGRINQPQHF
>NA|few|TRBV30|TRBJ1-1
TGTGCCTGGAGTCGGGGCAGGGACACTGAAGCTTTCTTT
CAWSRGRDTEAFF
>NA|NA|TRBV2|TRBJ2-6
TGTGCCAGCCGCTCCGTAGGGGCCAACGTCCTGACTTTC
CASRSVGANVLTF
>TRBD1|many|TRBV29-1|TRBJ2-7
TGCAGCGTAGCCGGGGACAGGGGCCTCTACGAGCAGTACTTC
CSVAGDRGLYEQYF
>NA|NA|TRBV10-3|TRBJ1-3
TGTGCCAGCAGTGAGTCGGGCGGTAACTCTGGAAACACCACATATTTT
CASSESGGNSGNTTYF
>TRBD1|NA|TRBV24-1|TRBJ1-2
TGTGCCAGCAGTGAACGTGAGGGACAGATCTATGGCTACACCTTC
CASSEREGQIYGYTF
>NA|NA|TRBV6-6|TRBJ2-7
TGTGCCAGCAGTGAAGGGCCCCGGAACGAGCAGTACTTC
CASSEGPRNEQYF
>NA|NA|TRBV29-1|TRBJ1-1
TGCAGCGGAGGGTTTTTATCGGACACTGAAGCTTTCTTT
CSGGFLSDTEAFF
>NA|many|TRBV2|TRBJ1-2
TGTGCCAGTTTCGTAGGGGCGAAAGGCTACACCTTC
CASFVGAKGYTF
>TRBD1|once|TRBV5-1|TRBJ1-1
TGCGCCAGCAGCCTCCGAGGGACAGGGGAGAACACTGAAGCTTTCTTT
CASSLRGTGENTEAFF
>NA|NA|TRBV5-6|TRBJ2-7
TGTGCCAGCAGCCGGTACAGACAGTCTTACGAGCAGTACTTC
CASSRYRQSYEQYF
>NA|few|TRBV7-9|TRBJ2-7
TGTGCCAGCAGCAAACCTCAACGGGACGGACCGGGGTACGAGCAGTACTTC
CASSKPQRDGPGYEQYF
>NA|NA|TRBV10-3|TRBJ1-4
TGTGCTATCCACCCCGGGGATGAAAAACTGTTTTTT
CAIHPGDEKLFF
>TRBD1|few|TRBV7-8|TRBJ1-5
TGTGCCAGCAGCTCCACGGGACAGAGTCAGCCCCAGCATTTT
CASSSTGQSQPQHF
>NA|many|TRBV15|TRBJ1-1
TGTGCCACCAGCAAACCGGGACAATACACTGAAGCTTTCTTT
CATSKPGQYTEAFF
>TRBD2|few|TRBV5-8|TRBJ2-7
TGTGCCAGCAGGGACCTAGCGGGAGGGATTGACGAGCAGTACTTC
CASRDLAGGIDEQYF
>NA|few|TRBV7-8|TRBJ1-2
TGTGCCAGCAGCTTAAGGGGCAGGATTGCTTATGGCTACACCTTC
CASSLRGRIAYGYTF
>NA|NA|TRBV15|TRBJ2-6
TGTGCCACCAGCAGAGATGCCGACCCCCGTGGGGCCAACGTCCTGACTTTC
CATSRDADPRGANVLTF
>NA|few|TRBV6-5|TRBJ1-2
TGTGCCAGTGGCAGGGGTAGAACTAGCTACACCTTC
CASGRGRTSYTF
>NA|once|TRBV2|TRBJ1-2
TGTGCCAGCAGTGGGGACACGGGGACCTATGGCTACACCTTC
CASSGDTGTYGYTF
>NA|NA|TRBV29-1|TRBJ1-5
TGCAGCGTCGCCGGGGACGGCAATCAGCCCCAGCATTTT
CSVAGDGNQPQHF
>NA|NA|TRBV10-3|TRBJ2-7
TGTGCCAGCAGTAGACAGGGTGGGGTTAGCGGGACCTACGAGCAGTACTTC
CASSRQGGVSGTYEQYF
>NA|few|TRBV6-5|TRBJ2-7
TGTGCCAGCAAGGAGGGTTACTACGAGCAGTACTTC
CASKEGYYEQYF